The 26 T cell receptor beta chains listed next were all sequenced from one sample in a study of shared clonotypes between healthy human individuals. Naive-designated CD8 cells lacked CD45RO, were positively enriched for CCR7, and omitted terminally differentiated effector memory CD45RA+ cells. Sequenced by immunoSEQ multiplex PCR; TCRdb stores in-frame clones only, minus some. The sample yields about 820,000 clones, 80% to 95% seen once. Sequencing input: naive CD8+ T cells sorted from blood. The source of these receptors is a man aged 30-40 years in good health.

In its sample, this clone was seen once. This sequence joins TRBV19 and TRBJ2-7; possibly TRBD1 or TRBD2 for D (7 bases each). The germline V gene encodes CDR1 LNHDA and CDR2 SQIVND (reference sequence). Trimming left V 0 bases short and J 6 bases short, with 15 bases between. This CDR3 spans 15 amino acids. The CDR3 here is CASSIETGRVGEQYF. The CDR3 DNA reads TGTGCCAGTAGTATAGAGACAGGGAGGGTCGGCGAGCAGTACTTC.

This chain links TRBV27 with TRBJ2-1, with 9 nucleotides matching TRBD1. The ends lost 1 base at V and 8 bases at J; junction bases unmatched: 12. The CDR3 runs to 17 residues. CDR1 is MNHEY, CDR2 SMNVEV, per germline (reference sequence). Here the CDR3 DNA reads TGTGCCAGCAGTTTATTTCCTGCCGGGACAGGGTTCGATGAGCAGTTCTTC. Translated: CASSLFPAGTGFDEQFF.

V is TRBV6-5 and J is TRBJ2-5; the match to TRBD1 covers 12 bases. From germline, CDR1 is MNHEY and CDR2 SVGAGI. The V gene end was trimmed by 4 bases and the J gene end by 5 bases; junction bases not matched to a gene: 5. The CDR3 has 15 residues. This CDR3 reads CASSSRGQGAETQYF. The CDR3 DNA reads TGTGCCAGCAGTTCCCGGGGACAGGGGGCGGAGACCCAGTACTTC.

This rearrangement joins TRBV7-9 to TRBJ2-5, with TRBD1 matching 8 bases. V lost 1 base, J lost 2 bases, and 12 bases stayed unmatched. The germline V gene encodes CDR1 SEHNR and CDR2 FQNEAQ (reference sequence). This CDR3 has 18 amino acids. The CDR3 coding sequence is TGTGCCAGCAGCTTAGGGCTCGGACAGGGACCCCAACAAGAGACCCAGTACTTC. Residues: CASSLGLGQGPQQETQYF.

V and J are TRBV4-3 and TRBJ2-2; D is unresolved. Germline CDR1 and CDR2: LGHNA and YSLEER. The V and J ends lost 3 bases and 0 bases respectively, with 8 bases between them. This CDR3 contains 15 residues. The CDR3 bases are TGCGCCAGCAGCCATGGTCTAGCGAACACCGGGGAGCTGTTTTTT. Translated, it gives CASSHGLANTGELFF.

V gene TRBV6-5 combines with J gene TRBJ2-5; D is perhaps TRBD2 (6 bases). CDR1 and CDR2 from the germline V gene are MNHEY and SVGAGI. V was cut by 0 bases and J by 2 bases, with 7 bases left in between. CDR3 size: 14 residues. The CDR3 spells CASSYSGRQETQYF. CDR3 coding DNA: TGTGCCAGCAGTTACTCGGGGAGGCAAGAGACCCAGTACTTC.

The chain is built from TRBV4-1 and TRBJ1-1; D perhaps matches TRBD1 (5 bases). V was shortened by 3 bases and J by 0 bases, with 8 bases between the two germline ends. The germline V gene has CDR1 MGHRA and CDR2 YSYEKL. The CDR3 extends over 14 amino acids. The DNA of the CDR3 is TGCGCCAGCAGCCATCGACAGATGAACACTGAAGCTTTCTTT. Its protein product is CASSHRQMNTEAFF.

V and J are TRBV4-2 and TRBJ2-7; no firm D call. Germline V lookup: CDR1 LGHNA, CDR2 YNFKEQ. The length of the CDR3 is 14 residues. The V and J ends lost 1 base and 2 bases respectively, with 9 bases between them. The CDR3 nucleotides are TGTGCCAGCAGCCAAGGAGCAGGAGCCTACGAGCAGTACTTC. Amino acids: CASSQGAGAYEQYF.

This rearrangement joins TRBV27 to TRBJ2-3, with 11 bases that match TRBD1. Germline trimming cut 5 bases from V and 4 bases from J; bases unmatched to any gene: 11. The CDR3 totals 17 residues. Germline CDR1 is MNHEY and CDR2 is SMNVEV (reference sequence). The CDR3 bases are TGTGCCAGCAGTCCTATCCCGGGACAGGGGGACGCAGATACGCAGTATTTT. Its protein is CASSPIPGQGDADTQYF.

Written as DNA, the CDR3 is TGCGCCAGCAGCTTCCAAACCGGGACTAGCGGCTTCACAGATACGCAGTATTTT. Translating it yields CASSFQTGTSGFTDTQYF. The rearrangement uses TRBV5-1 and TRBJ2-3; TRBD2 matches 11 bases. CDR3 length: 18 amino acids. The V gene end was trimmed by 2 bases and the J gene end by 2 bases; junction bases not matched to a gene: 10. Per the germline V gene, CDR1 is SGHRS and CDR2 is YFSETQ.

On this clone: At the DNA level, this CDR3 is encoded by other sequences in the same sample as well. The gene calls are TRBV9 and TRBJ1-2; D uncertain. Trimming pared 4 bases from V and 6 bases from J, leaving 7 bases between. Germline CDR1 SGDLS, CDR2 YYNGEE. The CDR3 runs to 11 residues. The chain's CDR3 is CASSSRDGYTF. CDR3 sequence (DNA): TGTGCCAGCAGCTCTAGGGATGGCTACACCTTC.

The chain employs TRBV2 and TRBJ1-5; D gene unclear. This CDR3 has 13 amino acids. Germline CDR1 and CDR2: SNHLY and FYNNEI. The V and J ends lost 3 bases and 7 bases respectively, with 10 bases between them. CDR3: CASSDKGKQPQHF. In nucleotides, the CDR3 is TGTGCCAGCAGTGATAAGGGTAAGCAGCCCCAGCATTTT.

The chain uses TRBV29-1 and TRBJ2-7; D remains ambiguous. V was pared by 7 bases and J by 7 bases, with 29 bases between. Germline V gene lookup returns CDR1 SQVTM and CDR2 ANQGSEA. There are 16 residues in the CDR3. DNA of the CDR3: TGCAGCGCCGGCCCCGACCGATATGGCCCAAAGGAGGAGCAGTACTTC. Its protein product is CSAGPDRYGPKEEQYF.

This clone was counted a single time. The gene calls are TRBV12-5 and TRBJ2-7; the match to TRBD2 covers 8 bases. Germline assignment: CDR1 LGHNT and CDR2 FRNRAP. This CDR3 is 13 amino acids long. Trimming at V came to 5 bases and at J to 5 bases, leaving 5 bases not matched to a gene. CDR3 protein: CASGPGGRDEQYF. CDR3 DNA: TGTGCTAGTGGTCCGGGAGGGCGGGACGAGCAGTACTTC.

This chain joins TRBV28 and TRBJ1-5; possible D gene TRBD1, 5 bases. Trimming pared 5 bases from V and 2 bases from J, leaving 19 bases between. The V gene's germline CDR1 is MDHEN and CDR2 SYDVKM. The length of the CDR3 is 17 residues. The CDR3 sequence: CASSDVRDPRGNQPQHF. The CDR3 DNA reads TGTGCCAGCAGTGACGTCCGGGACCCCAGGGGCAATCAGCCCCAGCATTTT.

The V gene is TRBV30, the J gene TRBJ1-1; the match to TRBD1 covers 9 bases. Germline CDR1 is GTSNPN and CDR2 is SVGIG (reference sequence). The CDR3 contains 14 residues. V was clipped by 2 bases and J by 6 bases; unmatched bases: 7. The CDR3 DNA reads TGTGCCTGGAGTACAGGGGGCTTAGTCGCTGAAGCTTTCTTT. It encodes CAWSTGGLVAEAFF. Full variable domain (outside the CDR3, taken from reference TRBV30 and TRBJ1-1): SQTIHQWPATLVQPVGSPLSLECTVEGTSNPNLYWYRQAAGRGLQLLFYSVGIGQISSEVPQNLSASRPQDRQFILSSKKLLLSDSGFYLCAWSTGGLVAEAFFGQGTRLTVV.

The DNA for the CDR3 is TGTGCCAGCAGCTACCCCCGGACAGGGCTTGGCACTGAAGCTTTCTTT. Translating it yields CASSYPRTGLGTEAFF. The V call is TRBV2, the J call TRBJ1-1, with 8 bases that match TRBD1. CDR1 and CDR2 (germline): SNHLY, FYNNEI. The CDR3 runs to 16 residues. Trimming cost V 6 bases and J 4 bases; bases outside gene matches: 13.

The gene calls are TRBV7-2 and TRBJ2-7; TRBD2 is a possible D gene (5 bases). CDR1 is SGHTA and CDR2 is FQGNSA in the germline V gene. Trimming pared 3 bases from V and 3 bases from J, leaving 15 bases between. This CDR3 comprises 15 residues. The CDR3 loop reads CASSLSGLMSYEQYF. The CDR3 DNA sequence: TGTGCCAGCAGCTTGAGCGGATTAATGAGCTACGAGCAGTACTTC.

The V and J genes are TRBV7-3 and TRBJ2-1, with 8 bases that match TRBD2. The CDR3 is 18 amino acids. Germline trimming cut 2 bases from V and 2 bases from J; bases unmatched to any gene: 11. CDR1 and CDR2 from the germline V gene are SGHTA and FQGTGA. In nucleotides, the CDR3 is TGTGCCAGCAGCTTAGGGTCCCACGGGAGGGCCACCTACAATGAGCAGTTCTTC. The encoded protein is CASSLGSHGRATYNEQFF. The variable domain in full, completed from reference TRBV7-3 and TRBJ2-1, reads GAGVSQTPSNKVTEKGKYVELRCDPISGHTALYWYRQSLGQGPEFLIYFQGTGAADDSGLPNDRFFAVRPEGSVSTLKIQRTERGDSAVYLCASSLGSHGRATYNEQFFGPGTRLTVL.

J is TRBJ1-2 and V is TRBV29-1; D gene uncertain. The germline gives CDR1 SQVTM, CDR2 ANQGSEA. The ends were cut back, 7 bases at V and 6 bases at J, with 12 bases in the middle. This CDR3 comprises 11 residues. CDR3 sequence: CSAAPVDGYTF. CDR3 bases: TGCAGCGCGGCCCCAGTCGATGGCTACACCTTC.

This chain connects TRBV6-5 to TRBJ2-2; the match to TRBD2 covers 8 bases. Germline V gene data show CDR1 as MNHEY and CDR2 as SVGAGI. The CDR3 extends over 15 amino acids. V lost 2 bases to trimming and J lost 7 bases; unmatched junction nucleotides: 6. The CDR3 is CASSYVAGGNGELFF. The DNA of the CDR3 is TGTGCCAGCAGTTACGTGGCGGGAGGTAACGGGGAGCTGTTTTTT.

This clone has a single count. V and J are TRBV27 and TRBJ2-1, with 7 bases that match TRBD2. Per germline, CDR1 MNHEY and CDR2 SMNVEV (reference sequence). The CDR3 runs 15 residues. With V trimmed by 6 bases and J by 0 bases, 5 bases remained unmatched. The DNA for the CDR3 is TGTGCCAGCAGGTGGGGCGGGAGCTCCTACAATGAGCAGTTCTTC. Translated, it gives CASRWGGSSYNEQFF.

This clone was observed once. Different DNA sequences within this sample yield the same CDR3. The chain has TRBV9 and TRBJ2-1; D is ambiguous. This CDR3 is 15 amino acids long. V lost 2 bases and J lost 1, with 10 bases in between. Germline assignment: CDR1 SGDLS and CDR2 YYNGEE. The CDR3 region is CASSVEGGSYNEQFF. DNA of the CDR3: TGTGCCAGCAGCGTCGAAGGCGGTTCCTACAATGAGCAGTTCTTC. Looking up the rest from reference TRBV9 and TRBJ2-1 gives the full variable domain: DSGVTQTPKHLITATGQRVTLRCSPRSGDLSVYWYQQSLDQGLQFLIQYYNGEERAKGNILERFSAQQFPDLHSELNLSSLELGDSALYFCASSVEGGSYNEQFFGPGTRLTVL.

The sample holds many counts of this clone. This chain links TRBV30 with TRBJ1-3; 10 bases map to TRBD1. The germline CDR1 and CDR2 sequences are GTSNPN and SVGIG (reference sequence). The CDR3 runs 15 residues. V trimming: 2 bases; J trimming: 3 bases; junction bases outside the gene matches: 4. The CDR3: CAWSYGTGVGNTIYF. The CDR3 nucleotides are TGTGCCTGGAGTTATGGGACAGGGGTTGGAAACACCATATATTTT.

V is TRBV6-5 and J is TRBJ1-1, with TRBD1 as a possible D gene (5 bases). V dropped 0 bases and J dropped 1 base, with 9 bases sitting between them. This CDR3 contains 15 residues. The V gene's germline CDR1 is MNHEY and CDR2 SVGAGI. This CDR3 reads CASSYSIGTNTEAFF. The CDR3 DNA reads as TGTGCCAGCAGTTACTCGATTGGGACGAACACTGAAGCTTTCTTT.

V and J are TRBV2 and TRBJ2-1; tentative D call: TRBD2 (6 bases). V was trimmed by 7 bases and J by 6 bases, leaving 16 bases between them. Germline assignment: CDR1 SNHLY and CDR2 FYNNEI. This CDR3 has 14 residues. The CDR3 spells CASTQLAIVNEQFF. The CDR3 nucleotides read TGTGCCAGCACGCAACTAGCCATAGTCAATGAGCAGTTCTTC. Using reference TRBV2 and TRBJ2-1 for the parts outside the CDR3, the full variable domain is EPEVTQTPSHQVTQMGQEVILRCVPISNHLYFYWYRQILGQKVEFLVSFYNNEISEKSEIFDDQFSVERPDGSNFTLKIRSTKLEDSAMYFCASTQLAIVNEQFFGPGTRLTVL.